This T cell receptor (beta chain) was recorded in a study of T cell changes during pregnancy in multiple sclerosis. Clones were read by immunoSEQ multiplex PCR, and TCRdb kept only the in-frame ones, dropping some. In the table there are under 130,000 clones, approximately 90% of which are singletons. This clone was detected a few times. In germline, CDR1 is ENHRY, CDR2 SYGVKD. The V end lost 7 bases, the J end lost 6 bases, and 9 bases lay between the germline ends. There are 12 residues in the CDR3. The input for sequencing was peripheral blood, taken after pregnancy. The chain employs TRBV10-3 and TRBJ2-2, with D possibly TRBD1 on 5 matching bases. The clonotype comes from a female donor with multiple sclerosis, enrolled in a pregnancy study. The CDR3 reads CAITKTAGELFF. In nucleotides, the CDR3 is TGTGCCATCACCAAGACAGCCGGGGAGCTGTTTTTT.